One and the same sample provided the 10 T cell receptor beta chains below, sequenced in a study of cytomegalovirus exposure and HLA in healthy donors. This table comes from immunoSEQ multiplex PCR, and its TCRdb copy is limited to in-frame clones, with some not included. The table includes about 110,000 clones, 88% detected once. Sample: PBMCs. These receptors all stem from a woman between 18 and 30 years old in good health and CMV-seropositive.

The chain is built from TRBV5-1 and TRBJ2-5, with TRBD2 identical over 11 bases. The CDR3 sequence is 14 residues long. The germline CDR1 and CDR2 sequences are SGHRS and YFSETQ. V trimming: 5 bases; J trimming: 7 bases; junction bases outside the gene matches: 7. CDR3 residues: CASRLSGGAGTQYF. CDR3 DNA sequence: TGCGCCAGCAGACTTAGCGGGGGGGCTGGGACCCAGTACTTC.

This clone was observed a few times. The rearrangement uses TRBV28 and TRBJ1-3; D not resolved. The length of the CDR3 is 12 residues. The V and J ends lost 5 bases and 9 bases respectively, with 11 bases between them. Germline values: CDR1 MDHEN, CDR2 SYDVKM. CDR3 DNA: TGTGCCAGCAGTGACCCCGGCGGCACCATATATTTT. It codes for CASSDPGGTIYF.

The chain is built from TRBV27 and TRBJ2-3; D uncertain. V was trimmed by 7 bases and J by 6 bases, leaving 14 bases between them. Germline V gives CDR1 MNHEY, CDR2 SMNVEV (reference sequence). This CDR3 region has 13 residues. The CDR3 sequence: CASTKTTWDTQYF. As DNA, the CDR3 is TGTGCCAGCACTAAGACAACCTGGGATACGCAGTATTTT.

The V call is TRBV5-1, the J call TRBJ1-6; 12 bases map to TRBD1. The CDR3 is 16 amino acids. The germline V gene has CDR1 SGHRS and CDR2 YFSETQ. V lost 0 bases, J lost 7 bases, and 2 bases stayed unmatched. Here the CDR3 DNA reads TGCGCCAGCAGCTTGGCAGGGACAGGGGGCAATTCACCCCTCCACTTT. It specifies CASSLAGTGGNSPLHF.

The genes are TRBV6-1 and TRBJ2-7, with D unclear. V dropped 4 bases and J dropped 2 bases, with 9 bases sitting between them. CDR3 length: 13 residues. Germline CDR1 is MNHNS and CDR2 is SASEGT. The CDR3 here is CASSGLVAYEQYV. Written as DNA, the CDR3 is TGTGCCAGCAGTGGTCTAGTAGCCTACGAGCAGTACGTC.

This rearrangement joins TRBV13 to TRBJ2-1; TRBD2 agrees at 11 bases. After removal of 6 bases from V and 10 bases from J, the junction contained 11 bases not matched to a gene. Germline V gene sequence: CDR1 PRHDT, CDR2 FYEKMQ (reference sequence). The CDR3 is 15 amino acids. The CDR3 spells CASRASSGGPNEQFF. DNA for the CDR3: TGTGCCAGCAGAGCCTCTAGCGGGGGGCCTAACGAGCAGTTCTTC. Full variable domain (outside the CDR3, taken from reference TRBV13 and TRBJ2-1): AAGVIQSPRHLIKEKRETATLKCYPIPRHDTVYWYQQGPGQDPQFLISFYEKMQSDKGSIPDRFSAQQFSDYHSELNMSSLELGDSALYFCASRASSGGPNEQFFGPGTRLTVL.

V and J are TRBV20-1 and TRBJ1-2; D unresolved. Germline CDR1 DFQATT, CDR2 SNEGSKA (reference sequence). Deletions cut 7 bases from V and 7 bases from J, with 13 bases between. The CDR3 has 11 residues. The DNA for the CDR3 is TGCAGTGGACGAGGATGGAGTGGCTACACCTTC. This gives the protein CSGRGWSGYTF.

The chain couples TRBV28 to TRBJ2-5, with no clear D. CDR1 is MDHEN and CDR2 is SYDVKM in the germline V gene. The CDR3 covers 12 residues. Trimming removed 7 bases at V and 7 bases at J, with 13 bases between. The CDR3 DNA reads as TGTGCCAGCACCTCCCGCGAAAGGACCCAGTACTTC. Amino acids: CASTSRERTQYF.

This chain links TRBV6-5 with TRBJ2-1, with D possibly matching TRBD2 (7 bases). The CDR3 length is 16 residues. Between the trimmed V and J ends, which lost 0 bases and 4 bases, there was a span of 13 bases. Looked up from germline, CDR1 is MNHEY and CDR2 is SVGAGI. The DNA for the CDR3 is TGTGCCAGCAGTTACTCAGGCGGGGGCGCTTACAATGAGCAGTTCTTC. This translates into CASSYSGGGAYNEQFF.

This sequence joins TRBV4-3 and TRBJ1-2; perhaps TRBD1 as D (6 bases). The CDR3 sequence is 14 residues long. Per germline, CDR1 LGHNA and CDR2 YSLEER. Trimming pared 0 bases from V and 4 bases from J, leaving 9 bases between. The CDR3 DNA sequence: TGCGCCAGCAGCCAAGATCACAGGGTCTATGGCTACACCTTC. Protein sequence: CASSQDHRVYGYTF.